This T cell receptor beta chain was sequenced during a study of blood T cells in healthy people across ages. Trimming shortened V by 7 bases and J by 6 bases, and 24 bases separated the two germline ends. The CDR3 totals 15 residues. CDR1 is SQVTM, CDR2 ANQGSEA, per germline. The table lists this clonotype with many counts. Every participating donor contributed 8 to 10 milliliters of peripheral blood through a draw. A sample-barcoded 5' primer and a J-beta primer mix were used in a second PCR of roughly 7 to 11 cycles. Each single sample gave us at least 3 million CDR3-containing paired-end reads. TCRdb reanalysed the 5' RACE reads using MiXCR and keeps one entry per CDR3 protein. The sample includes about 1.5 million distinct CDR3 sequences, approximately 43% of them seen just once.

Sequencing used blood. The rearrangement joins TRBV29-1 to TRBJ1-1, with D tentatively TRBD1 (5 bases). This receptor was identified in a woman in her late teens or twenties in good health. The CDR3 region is CSADGTTSRGAEAFF. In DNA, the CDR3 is TGCAGCGCTGATGGAACTACGTCCCGGGGCGCTGAAGCTTTCTTT.